This T cell receptor beta chain stems from a study of shared clonotypes between healthy human individuals. General study points: In general, naive subsets displayed greater estimated richness than memory subsets did. Sharing across four donors was highest in naive CD4 (roughly 5%) and lowest in memory CD8 (around 0.4%).

Profiled with immunoSEQ multiplex PCR; TCRdb holds only in-frame clones, not every one. The sample lists some 1,100,000 clones, approximately 78% occurring once. Nashville, Tennessee was home to all donors, who were Caucasian adults. Comment on this clone: Its antigen is unknown.

The germline CDR1 and CDR2 sequences are MNHEY and SMNVEV (reference sequence). The CDR3 loop spans 13 amino acids. With 3 bases clipped from V and 16 bases from J, the junction kept 12 bases outside the gene matches. The chain has TRBV27 and TRBJ2-1; 7 bases are shared with TRBD2. Source material: memory CD4+ T cells from PBMCs. Subset here: CD45RA-negative fraction. The receptor's source is a man younger than 35 in good health. Some clones in this sample may be carry-over from other donors' samples. The CDR3 loop is CASSLNVAGEVFF. CDR3 DNA sequence: TGTGCCAGCAGTTTGAACGTGGCGGGAGAGGTATTCTTC.